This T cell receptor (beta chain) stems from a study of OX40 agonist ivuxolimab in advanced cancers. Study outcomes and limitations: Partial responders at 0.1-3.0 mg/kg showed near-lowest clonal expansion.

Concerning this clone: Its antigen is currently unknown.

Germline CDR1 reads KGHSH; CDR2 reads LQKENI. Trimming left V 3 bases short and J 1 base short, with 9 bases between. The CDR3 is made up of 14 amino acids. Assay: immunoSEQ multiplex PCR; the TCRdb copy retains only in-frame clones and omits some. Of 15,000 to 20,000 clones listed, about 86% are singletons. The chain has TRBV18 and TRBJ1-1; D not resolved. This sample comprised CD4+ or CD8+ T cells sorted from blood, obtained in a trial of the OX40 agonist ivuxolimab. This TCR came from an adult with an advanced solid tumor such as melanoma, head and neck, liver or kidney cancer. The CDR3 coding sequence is TGTGCCAGCTCACCGCGACGGGAGAACACTGAAGCTTTCTTT. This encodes CASSPRRENTEAFF.